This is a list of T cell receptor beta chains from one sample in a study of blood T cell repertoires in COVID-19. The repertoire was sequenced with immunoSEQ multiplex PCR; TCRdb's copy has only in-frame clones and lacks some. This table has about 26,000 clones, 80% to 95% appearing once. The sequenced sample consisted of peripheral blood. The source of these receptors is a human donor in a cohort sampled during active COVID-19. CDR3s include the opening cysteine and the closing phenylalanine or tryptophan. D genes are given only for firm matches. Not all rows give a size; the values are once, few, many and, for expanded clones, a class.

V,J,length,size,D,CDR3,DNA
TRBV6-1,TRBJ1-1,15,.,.,CASSERGRVNTEAFF,TGTGCCAGCAGTGAAAGGGGCAGGGTTAACACTGAAGCTTTCTTT
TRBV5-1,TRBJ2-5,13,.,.,CASSTSSGETQYF,TGCGCCAGCAGCACGAGTTCGGGGGAGACCCAGTACTTC
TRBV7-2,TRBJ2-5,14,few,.,CASSLARSTETQYF,TGTGCCAGCAGCTTAGCGAGAAGTACCGAGACCCAGTACTTC
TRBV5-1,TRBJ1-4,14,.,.,CASSLRGTSEKLFF,TGCGCCAGCAGCTTGAGGGGTACGAGTGAAAAACTGTTTTTT
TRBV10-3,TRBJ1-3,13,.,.,CAIMGLSGNTIYF,TGTGCCATCATGGGACTCTCTGGAAACACCATATATTTT
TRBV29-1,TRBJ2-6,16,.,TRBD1,CSVEMGRGPGANVLTF,TGCAGCGTTGAAATGGGCAGGGGGCCTGGGGCCAACGTCCTGACTTTC
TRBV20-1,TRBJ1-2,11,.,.,CSARQGYGYTF,TGCAGTGCTAGACAGGGCTACGGCTACACCTTC
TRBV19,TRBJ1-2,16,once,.,CASSIDIKSANYGYTF,TGTGCCAGTAGTATAGATATAAAATCGGCTAACTATGGCTACACCTTC
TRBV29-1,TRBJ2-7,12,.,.,CSVERGSYEQYF,TGCAGCGTTGAAAGAGGGTCCTACGAGCAGTACTTC
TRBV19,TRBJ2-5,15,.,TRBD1,CASRGATGGQETQYF,TGTGCCAGTAGAGGCGCGACAGGGGGGCAAGAGACCCAGTACTTC
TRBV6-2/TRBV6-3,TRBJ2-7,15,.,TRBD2,CASSTTSGRAHEQYF,TGTGCCAGCAGCACGACTAGCGGGAGAGCCCACGAGCAGTACTTC
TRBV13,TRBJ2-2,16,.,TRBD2,CASSKTSGGPTGELFF,TGTGCCAGCAGCAAGACTAGCGGGGGGCCCACCGGGGAGCTGTTTTTT
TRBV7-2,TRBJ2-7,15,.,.,CASSLEAVSSYEQYF,TGTGCCAGCAGCTTAGAAGCGGTCAGCTCCTACGAGCAGTACTTC
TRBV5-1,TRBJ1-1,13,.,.,CASSPAGSTEAFF,TGCGCCAGCAGCCCCGCCGGGAGCACTGAAGCTTTCTTT
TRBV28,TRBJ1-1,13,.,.,CASLPTGNTEAFF,TGTGCCAGCCTTCCGACAGGAAACACTGAAGCTTTCTTT
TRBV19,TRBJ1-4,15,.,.,CASSSRTAGDEKLFF,TGTGCCAGTAGTTCAAGGACTGCGGGGGATGAAAAACTGTTTTTT
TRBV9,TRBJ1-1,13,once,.,CASSVATNTEAFF,TGTGCCAGCAGCGTCGCTACGAACACTGAAGCTTTCTTT
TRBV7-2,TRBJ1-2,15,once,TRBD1,CASSSDREKLYGYTF,TGTGCCAGCAGCTCGGACAGGGAGAAACTCTATGGCTACACCTTC
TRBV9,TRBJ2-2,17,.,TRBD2,CASSVGPSGRGSGELFF,TGTGCCAGCAGCGTAGGCCCTAGCGGGAGGGGGTCCGGGGAGCTGTTTTTT
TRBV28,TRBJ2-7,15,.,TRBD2,CASREGPSGTYEQYF,TGTGCCAGCAGGGAGGGGCCTAGCGGGACCTACGAGCAGTACTTC
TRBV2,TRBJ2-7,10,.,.,CASSSTRQYF,TGTGCCAGCAGTTCTACTAGGCAGTACTTC
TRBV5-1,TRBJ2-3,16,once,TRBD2,CASSLRLAESRDTQYF,TGCGCCAGCAGCCTGAGACTAGCGGAGTCTCGGGATACGCAGTATTTT
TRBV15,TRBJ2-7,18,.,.,CATSRDPSRGIFVYEQYF,TGTGCCACCAGCAGAGACCCCAGTCGGGGGATATTCGTCTACGAGCAGTACTTC
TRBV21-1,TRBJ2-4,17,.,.,CASSKILTSGTKNIQYF,TGTGCCAGCAGCAAAATTCTGACTAGCGGGACTAAAAACATTCAGTACTTC
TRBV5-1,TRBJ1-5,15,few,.,CASSPTDSSNQPQHF,TGCGCCAGCAGCCCGACGGACAGTAGCAATCAGCCCCAGCATTTT
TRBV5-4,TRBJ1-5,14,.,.,CASSLGGADQPQHF,TGTGCCAGCAGCTTGGGGGGAGCGGATCAGCCCCAGCATTTT
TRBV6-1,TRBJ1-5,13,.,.,CASSELENQPQHF,TGTGCCAGCAGTGAGTTGGAGAATCAGCCCCAGCATTTT